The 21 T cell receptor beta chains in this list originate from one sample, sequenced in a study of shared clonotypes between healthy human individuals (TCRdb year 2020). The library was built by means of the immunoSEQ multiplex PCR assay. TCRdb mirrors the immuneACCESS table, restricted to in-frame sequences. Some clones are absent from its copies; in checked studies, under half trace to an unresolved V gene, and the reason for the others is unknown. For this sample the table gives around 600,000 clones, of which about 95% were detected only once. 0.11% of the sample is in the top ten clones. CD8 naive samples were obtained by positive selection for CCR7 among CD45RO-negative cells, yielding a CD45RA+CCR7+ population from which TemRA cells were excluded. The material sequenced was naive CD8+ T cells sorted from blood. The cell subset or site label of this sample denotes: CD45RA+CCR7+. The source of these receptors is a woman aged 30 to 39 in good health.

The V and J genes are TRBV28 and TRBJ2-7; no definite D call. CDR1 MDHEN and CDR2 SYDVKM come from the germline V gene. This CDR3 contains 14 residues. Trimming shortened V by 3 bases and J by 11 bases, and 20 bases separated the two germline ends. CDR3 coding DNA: TGTGCCAGCAGTTTCAGTCGGCCAGTCGGATGGGAGTACTTC. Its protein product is CASSFSRPVGWEYF.

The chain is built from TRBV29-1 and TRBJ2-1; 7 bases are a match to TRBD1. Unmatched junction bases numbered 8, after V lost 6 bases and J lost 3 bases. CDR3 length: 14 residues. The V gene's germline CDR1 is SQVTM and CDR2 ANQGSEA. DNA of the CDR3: TGCAGCGTGGAAACAGGGGATTTCTACAATGAGCAGTTCTTC. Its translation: CSVETGDFYNEQFF.

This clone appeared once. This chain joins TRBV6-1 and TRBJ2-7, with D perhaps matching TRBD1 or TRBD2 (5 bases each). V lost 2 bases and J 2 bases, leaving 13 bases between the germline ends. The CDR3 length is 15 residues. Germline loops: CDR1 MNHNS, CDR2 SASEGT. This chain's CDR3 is CASSETGPPAYEQYF. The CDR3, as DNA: TGTGCCAGCAGTGAAACGGGACCCCCCGCCTACGAGCAGTACTTC.

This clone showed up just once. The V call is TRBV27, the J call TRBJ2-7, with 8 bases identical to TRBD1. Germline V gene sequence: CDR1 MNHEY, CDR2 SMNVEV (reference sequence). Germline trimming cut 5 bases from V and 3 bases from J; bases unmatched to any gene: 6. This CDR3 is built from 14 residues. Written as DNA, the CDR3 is TGTGCCAGCAGTCCCAGGACAGGGATCTACGAGCAGTACTTC. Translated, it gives CASSPRTGIYEQYF.

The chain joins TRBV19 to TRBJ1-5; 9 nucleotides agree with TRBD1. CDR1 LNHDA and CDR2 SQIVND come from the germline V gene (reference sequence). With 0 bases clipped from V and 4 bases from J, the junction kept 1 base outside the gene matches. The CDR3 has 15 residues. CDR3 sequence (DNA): TGTGCCAGTAGTATAGATGGACAGGGGAATCAGCCCCAGCATTTT. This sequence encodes CASSIDGQGNQPQHF.

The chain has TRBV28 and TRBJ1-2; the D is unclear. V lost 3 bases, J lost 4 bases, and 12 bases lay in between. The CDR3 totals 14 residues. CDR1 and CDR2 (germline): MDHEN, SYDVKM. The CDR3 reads CASSFMEVGYGYTF. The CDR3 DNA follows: TGTGCCAGCAGTTTCATGGAGGTAGGCTATGGCTACACCTTC.

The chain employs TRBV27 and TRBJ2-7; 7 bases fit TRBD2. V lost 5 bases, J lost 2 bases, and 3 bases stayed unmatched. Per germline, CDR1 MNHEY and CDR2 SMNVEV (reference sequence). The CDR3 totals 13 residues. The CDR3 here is CASSLAVTYEQYF. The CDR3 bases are TGTGCCAGCAGTCTAGCGGTGACCTACGAGCAGTACTTC.

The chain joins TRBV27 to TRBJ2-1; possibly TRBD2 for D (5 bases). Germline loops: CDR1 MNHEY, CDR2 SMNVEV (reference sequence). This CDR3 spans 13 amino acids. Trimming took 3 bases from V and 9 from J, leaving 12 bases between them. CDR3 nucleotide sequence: TGTGCCAGCAGTTTGCTACTAGAGGGTGAGCAGTTCTTC. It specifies CASSLLLEGEQFF.

CDR3 DNA: TGTGCCAGCAGCTTAGGAGGGATCCGCCAGCCCCAGCATTTT. It is translated as CASSLGGIRQPQHF. V and J are TRBV7-9 and TRBJ1-5; D gene unclear. Trimming left V 1 base short and J 7 bases short, with 11 bases between. This CDR3 spans 14 amino acids. Germline CDR1 and CDR2: SEHNR and FQNEAQ (reference sequence).

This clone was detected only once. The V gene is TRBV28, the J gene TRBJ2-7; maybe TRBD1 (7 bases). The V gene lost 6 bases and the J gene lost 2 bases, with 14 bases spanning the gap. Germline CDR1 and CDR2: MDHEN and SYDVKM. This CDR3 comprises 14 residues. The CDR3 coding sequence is TGTGCCAGCAGGAGACAGGGCGGGACCTACGAGCAGTACTTC. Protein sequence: CASRRQGGTYEQYF.

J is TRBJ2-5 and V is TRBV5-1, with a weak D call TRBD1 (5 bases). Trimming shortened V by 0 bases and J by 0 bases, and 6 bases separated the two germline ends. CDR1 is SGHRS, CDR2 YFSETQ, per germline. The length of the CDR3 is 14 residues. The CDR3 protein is CASSLVDNQETQYF. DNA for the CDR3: TGCGCCAGCAGCTTGGTGGACAACCAAGAGACCCAGTACTTC. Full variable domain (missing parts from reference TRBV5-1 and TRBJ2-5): KAGVTQTPRYLIKTRGQQVTLSCSPISGHRSVSWYQQTPGQGLQFLFEYFSETQRNKGNFPGRFSGRQFSNSRSEMNVSTLELGDSALYLCASSLVDNQETQYFGPGTRLLVL.

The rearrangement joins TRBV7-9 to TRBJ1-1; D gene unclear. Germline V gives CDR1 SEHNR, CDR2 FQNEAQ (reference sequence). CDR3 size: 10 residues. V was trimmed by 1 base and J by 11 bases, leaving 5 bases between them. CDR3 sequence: CASSLDEAFF. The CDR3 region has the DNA TGTGCCAGCAGCTTAGATGAGGCTTTCTTT.

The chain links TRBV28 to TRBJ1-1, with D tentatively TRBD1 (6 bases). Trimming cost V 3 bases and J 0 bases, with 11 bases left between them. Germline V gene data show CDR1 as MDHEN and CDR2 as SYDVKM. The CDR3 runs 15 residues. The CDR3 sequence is CASSFWTEMNTEAFF. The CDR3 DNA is TGTGCCAGCAGTTTCTGGACAGAAATGAACACTGAAGCTTTCTTT.

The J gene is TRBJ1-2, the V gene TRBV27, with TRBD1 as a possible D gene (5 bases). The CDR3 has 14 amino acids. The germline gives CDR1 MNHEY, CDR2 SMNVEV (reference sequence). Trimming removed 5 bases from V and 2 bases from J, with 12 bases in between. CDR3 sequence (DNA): TGTGCCAGCAGTCCTTTAAGGGACAACTATGGCTACACCTTC. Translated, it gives CASSPLRDNYGYTF.

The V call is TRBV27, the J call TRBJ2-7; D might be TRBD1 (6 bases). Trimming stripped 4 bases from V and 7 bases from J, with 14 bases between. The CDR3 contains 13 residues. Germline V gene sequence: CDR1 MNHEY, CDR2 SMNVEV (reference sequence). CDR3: CASSYYPQGEQYF. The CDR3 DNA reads TGTGCCAGCAGTTACTATCCCCAGGGGGAGCAGTACTTC.

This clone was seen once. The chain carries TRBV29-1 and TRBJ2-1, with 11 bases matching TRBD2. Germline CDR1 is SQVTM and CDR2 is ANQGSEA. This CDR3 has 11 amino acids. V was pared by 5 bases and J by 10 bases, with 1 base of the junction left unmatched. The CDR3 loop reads CSVRLAGEQFF. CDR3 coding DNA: TGCAGCGTTAGACTAGCGGGGGAGCAGTTCTTC.

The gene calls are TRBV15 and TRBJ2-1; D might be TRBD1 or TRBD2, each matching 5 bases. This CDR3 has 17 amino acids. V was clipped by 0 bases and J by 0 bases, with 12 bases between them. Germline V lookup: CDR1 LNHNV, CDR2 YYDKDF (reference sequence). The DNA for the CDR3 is TGTGCCACCAGCAGAGATCAGGGACGGGGCTCCTACAATGAGCAGTTCTTC. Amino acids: CATSRDQGRGSYNEQFF.

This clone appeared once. This chain's CDR3 is CASSLGVWEQFF. For the CDR3, the DNA is TGCGCCAGCAGCTTGGGAGTGTGGGAGCAGTTCTTC. The J gene is TRBJ2-1, the V gene TRBV5-1; D remains ambiguous. The V gene's germline CDR1 is SGHRS and CDR2 YFSETQ. V was cut by 0 bases and J by 10 bases, with 8 bases left in between. The CDR3 contains 12 residues.

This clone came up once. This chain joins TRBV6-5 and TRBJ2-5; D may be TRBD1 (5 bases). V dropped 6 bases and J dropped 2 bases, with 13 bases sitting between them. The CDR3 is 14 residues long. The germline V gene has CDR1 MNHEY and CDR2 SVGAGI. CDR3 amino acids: CASSLQGSQETQYF. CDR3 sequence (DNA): TGTGCCAGCAGCCTCCAGGGATCTCAAGAGACCCAGTACTTC.

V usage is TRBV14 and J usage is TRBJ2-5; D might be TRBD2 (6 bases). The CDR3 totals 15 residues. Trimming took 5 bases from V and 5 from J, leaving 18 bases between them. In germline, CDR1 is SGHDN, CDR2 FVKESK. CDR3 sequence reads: CASSWGVAGSETQYF. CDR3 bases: TGTGCCAGCAGCTGGGGGGTAGCCGGATCGGAGACCCAGTACTTC.

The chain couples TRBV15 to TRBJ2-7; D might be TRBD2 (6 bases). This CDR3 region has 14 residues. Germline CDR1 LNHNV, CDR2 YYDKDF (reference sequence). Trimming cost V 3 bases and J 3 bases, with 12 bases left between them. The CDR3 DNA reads TGTGCCACCAGCAGGCTGGCGGGGCACTACGAGCAGTACTTC. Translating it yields CATSRLAGHYEQYF.